These 27 T cell receptor beta chains share one sample of origin, sequenced in a study of blood T cell repertoires in COVID-19. The assay was immunoSEQ multiplex PCR, and TCRdb's table has in-frame clones only and misses some. The data hold more than 400,000 clones, with 80% to 90% observed a single time. Source material: peripheral blood. Every receptor here comes from a human donor in a cohort sampled during active COVID-19.

This clone appeared a single time. The genes are TRBV6-2 or TRBV6-3 and TRBJ2-7; 7 nucleotides match TRBD2. The length of the CDR3 is 14 residues. CDR1 and CDR2 from the germline V gene are MNHEY and SVGEGT. The V and J ends lost 6 bases and 2 bases, in that order; junction bases with no gene match: 7. The DNA of the CDR3 is TGTGCCAGCAGACCTAGCGGTACTCCCTACGAGCAGTACTTC. Protein product: CASRPSGTPYEQYF.

This rearrangement joins TRBV12-3 or TRBV12-4 to TRBJ2-7; D remains ambiguous. The length of the CDR3 is 12 residues. Trimming removed 5 bases from V and 6 bases from J, with 11 bases in between. The CDR3 nucleotides read TGTGCCAGCAGTCACCTATTAGCCGAGCAGTACTTC. The encoded protein is CASSHLLAEQYF.

The V gene is TRBV27, the J gene TRBJ2-1; 9 nucleotides agree with TRBD2. Germline values: CDR1 MNHEY, CDR2 SMNVEV (reference sequence). The CDR3 sequence is 16 residues long. Germline trimming cut 3 bases from V and 6 bases from J; bases unmatched to any gene: 9. The CDR3 loop reads CASSLGMAGGGNEQFF. CDR3 nucleotides: TGTGCCAGCAGTTTGGGTATGGCGGGAGGGGGCAATGAGCAGTTCTTC.

This chain joins TRBV5-4 and TRBJ1-2; tentative D call: TRBD1 (5 bases). The CDR3 has 17 amino acids. Trimming took 3 bases from V and 0 from J, leaving 18 bases between them. The germline V gene encodes CDR1 SGHNT and CDR2 YYREEE (reference sequence). This CDR3 reads CASSSPATGGANYGYTF. CDR3 nucleotide sequence: TGTGCCAGCAGCTCCCCTGCGACGGGGGGGGCTAACTATGGCTACACCTTC.

The count of this clone is one. V usage is TRBV28 and J usage is TRBJ2-7; 9 bases are shared with TRBD2. Germline V lookup: CDR1 MDHEN, CDR2 SYDVKM. V was clipped by 5 bases and J by 2 bases; unmatched bases: 25. The CDR3 covers 21 residues. The CDR3 nucleotides read TGTGCCAGCAGTCCCACCCCCCCCTATACTAGCGGGCTTTACCGTGCCTACGAGCAGTACTTC. Amino acids: CASSPTPPYTSGLYRAYEQYF.

This chain joins TRBV5-6 and TRBJ2-7; 11 positions match TRBD1. Per the germline V gene, CDR1 is SGHDT and CDR2 is YYEEEE. The CDR3 runs 15 residues. V lost 3 bases and J lost 2; bases outside the gene matches: 4. This CDR3 reads CASSSGQGEAYEQYF. CDR3 bases: TGTGCCAGCAGCTCGGGACAGGGGGAAGCCTACGAGCAGTACTTC.

The J gene is TRBJ1-1, the V gene TRBV12-3 or TRBV12-4; 10 nucleotides line up with TRBD1. This CDR3 is 12 amino acids long. The V segment lost 4 bases and the J segment 12 bases; nucleotides outside the gene matches: 5. The CDR3 DNA is TGTGCCAGCAGTTGGCGGGACAGGGGAACTTTCTTT. It encodes CASSWRDRGTFF.

V is TRBV19 and J is TRBJ2-1; 9 nucleotides line up with TRBD2. J lost 6 bases, V lost 7 bases, and 7 bases had no gene match. CDR3 length equals 14 residues. Germline V gives CDR1 LNHDA, CDR2 SQIVND (reference sequence). CDR3 amino acids: CASTSNSGSNEQFF. The CDR3 coding sequence is TGTGCCAGTACCTCTAATAGCGGGAGCAATGAGCAGTTCTTC.

The chain employs TRBV7-9 and TRBJ2-1; the D gene is possibly TRBD2 (6 bases). The CDR3 extends over 15 amino acids. With 3 bases removed from V and 6 bases from J, the gap between germline ends came to 15 bases. Germline CDR1 and CDR2: SEHNR and FQNEAQ (reference sequence). In DNA form, the CDR3 reads TGTGCCAGCAGCTTGTTCCGACTAGAAGGCAATGAGCAGTTCTTC. It yields the protein CASSLFRLEGNEQFF.

This clone was seen a few times. V and J are TRBV28 and TRBJ1-1; the match to TRBD1 covers 9 bases. The CDR3 has 17 amino acids. The germline gives CDR1 MDHEN, CDR2 SYDVKM. V was clipped by 7 bases and J by 0 bases; unmatched bases: 12. CDR3 amino acids: CASNDNRGLRLNTEAFF. Written as DNA, the CDR3 is TGTGCCAGCAACGACAACAGGGGGCTTCGATTGAACACTGAAGCTTTCTTT. Full variable domain (missing parts from reference TRBV28 and TRBJ1-1): DVKVTQSSRYLVKRTGEKVFLECVQDMDHENMFWYRQDPGLGLRLIYFSYDVKMKEKGDIPEGYSVSREKKERFSLILESASTNQTSMYLCASNDNRGLRLNTEAFFGQGTRLTVV.

This clone showed up just once. The chain recombines TRBV7-2 with TRBJ2-3; TRBD1 agrees at 10 bases. V shed 5 bases and J 5 bases; nucleotides not matched to a gene: 10. Germline CDR1 is SGHTA and CDR2 is FQGNSA. The CDR3 is 16 residues long. The CDR3 DNA reads as TGTGCCAGCAGCCTACTACCGGACAGGGGGGGAGATACGCAGTATTTT. Translated, it gives CASSLLPDRGGDTQYF.

The chain joins TRBV5-4 to TRBJ2-3; D unresolved. Germline lookup yields CDR1 SGHNT and CDR2 YYREEE (reference sequence). The CDR3 contains 14 residues. V was pared by 4 bases and J by 5 bases, with 14 bases between. CDR3 residues: CASSQSVSGDTQYF. The CDR3 coding sequence is TGTGCCAGCAGCCAATCAGTCTCGGGAGATACGCAGTATTTT. The full variable domain, its missing parts supplied by reference TRBV5-4 and TRBJ2-3, is ETGVTQSPTHLIKTRGQQVTLRCSSQSGHNTVSWYQQALGQGPQFIFQYYREEENGRGNFPPRFSGLQFPNYSSELNVNALELDDSALYLCASSQSVSGDTQYFGPGTRLTVL.

This clone was seen only once. The chain links TRBV7-8 to TRBJ1-5; D is ambiguous. CDR1 is SGHVS and CDR2 is FQNEAQ in the germline V gene. V was clipped by 6 bases and J by 0 bases, with 15 bases between them. The CDR3 totals 16 residues. This CDR3 reads CASRKDGVLSNQPQHF. DNA for the CDR3: TGTGCCAGCAGGAAAGACGGGGTTCTTAGCAATCAGCCCCAGCATTTT.

The rearrangement links TRBV5-1 to TRBJ1-3; D gene ambiguous. Germline CDR1 is SGHRS and CDR2 is YFSETQ. V lost 0 bases to trimming and J lost 0 bases, with 13 bases between them. The CDR3 runs 17 residues. DNA for the CDR3: TGCGCCAGCAGCTTGGGGTCAGGATTGGGCTCTGGAAACACCATATATTTT. It yields the protein CASSLGSGLGSGNTIYF.

The chain couples TRBV6-5 to TRBJ1-5; D is possibly TRBD1 (6 bases). Between the trimmed V and J ends, which lost 2 bases and 7 bases, there was a span of 9 bases. The germline V gene has CDR1 MNHEY and CDR2 SVGAGI. The CDR3 spans 13 residues. Written as DNA, the CDR3 is TGTGCCAGCAGTTACCTGGGGGCCCAGCCCCAGCATTTT. Translated, it gives CASSYLGAQPQHF.

J is TRBJ2-7 and V is TRBV6-5, with TRBD1 identical over 10 bases. V shed 4 bases, J shed 4 bases, and the junction held 7 bases outside the gene matches. CDR3 size: 15 residues. Germline-derived CDR1 and CDR2 are MNHEY and SVGAGI. CDR3 nucleotides: TGTGCCAGCAGTTTCATAAGACAGGGGGCGTACGAGCAGTACTTC. Amino acids: CASSFIRQGAYEQYF.

The chain is built from TRBV9 and TRBJ2-7; D is possibly TRBD1 (5 bases). The germline V gene has CDR1 SGDLS and CDR2 YYNGEE. Trimming removed 2 bases at V and 3 bases at J, with 15 bases between. The CDR3 extends over 15 amino acids. The DNA for the CDR3 is TGTGCCAGCAGCGTTGTTCCAGGGTCGTTCTACGAGCAGTACTTC. Its protein product is CASSVVPGSFYEQYF. Full variable domain (outside the CDR3, taken from reference TRBV9 and TRBJ2-7): DSGVTQTPKHLITATGQRVTLRCSPRSGDLSVYWYQQSLDQGLQFLIQYYNGEERAKGNILERFSAQQFPDLHSELNLSSLELGDSALYFCASSVVPGSFYEQYFGPGTRLTVT.

Here the CDR3 DNA reads TGTGCCTGGAGTCGGACTAGCGGGTCGTCAGATACGCAGTATTTT. Amino acids: CAWSRTSGSSDTQYF. This chain uses TRBV30 with TRBJ2-3; the match to TRBD2 covers 11 bases. V lost 2 bases, J lost 4 bases, and 5 bases stayed unmatched. The CDR3 loop spans 15 amino acids. Germline V CDR1 and CDR2: GTSNPN, SVGIG (reference sequence).

CDR3 DNA sequence: TGTGCCAGTGAGGACAGTGTGAGCTATGGCTACACCTTC. Residues: CASEDSVSYGYTF. The chain has TRBV19 and TRBJ1-2, with D possibly being TRBD1 (6 bases). This CDR3 comprises 13 residues. With 8 bases removed from V and 4 bases from J, the gap between germline ends came to 14 bases. Looked up from germline, CDR1 is LNHDA and CDR2 is SQIVND (reference sequence).

This chain uses TRBV9 with TRBJ1-1; D is ambiguous. The CDR3 length is 13 residues. From germline, CDR1 is SGDLS and CDR2 YYNGEE. Between the trimmed V and J ends, which lost 0 bases and 3 bases, there was a span of 6 bases. The CDR3 DNA sequence: TGTGCCAGCAGCGTAGGTATTTACACTGAAGCTTTCTTT. Translation gives CASSVGIYTEAFF.

The gene calls are TRBV2 and TRBJ1-5, with 10 bases that match TRBD1. The J segment lost 4 bases and the V segment lost 8 bases, leaving 5 bases of the junction unmatched. The CDR3 is 14 amino acids. CDR1 and CDR2 from the germline V gene are SNHLY and FYNNEI. For the CDR3, the DNA is TGTGCCAGCGTCCGACAGGGGGCGAATCAGCCCCAGCATTTT. This encodes CASVRQGANQPQHF. The full variable domain, rest sourced from reference TRBV2 and TRBJ1-5, is EPEVTQTPSHQVTQMGQEVILRCVPISNHLYFYWYRQILGQKVEFLVSFYNNEISEKSEIFDDQFSVERPDGSNFTLKIRSTKLEDSAMYFCASVRQGANQPQHFGDGTRLSIL.

This chain joins TRBV5-1 and TRBJ2-7, with D perhaps TRBD1 (5 bases). V shed 2 bases and J shed 0 bases, with 18 bases lying between them. Germline CDR1 SGHRS, CDR2 YFSETQ. This CDR3 has 17 amino acids. The CDR3 here is CASSLAPGIASSYEQYF. The CDR3 bases are TGCGCCAGCAGCTTAGCCCCAGGGATCGCAAGCTCCTACGAGCAGTACTTC.

The chain links TRBV7-8 to TRBJ1-6, with D hard to call. The CDR3 has 16 residues. CDR1 and CDR2 from the germline V gene are SGHVS and FQNEAQ. The ends were cut back, 0 bases at V and 3 bases at J, with 9 bases in the middle. This CDR3 reads CASSLALTGYNSPLHF. In nucleotides, the CDR3 is TGTGCCAGCAGCTTAGCCTTGACGGGCTATAATTCACCCCTCCACTTT.

The rearrangement joins TRBV30 to TRBJ1-6; the D is unclear. CDR1 and CDR2 from the germline V gene are GTSNPN and SVGIG (reference sequence). The CDR3 consists of 17 residues. The V gene lost 1 base and the J gene lost 7 bases, with 20 bases spanning the gap. The chain's CDR3 is CAWSADRGRVSNSPLHF. The CDR3 bases are TGTGCCTGGAGTGCCGACCGGGGAAGGGTATCGAATTCACCCCTCCACTTT.

This chain's CDR3 is CASSRDRAGTGELFF. The DNA for the CDR3 is TGTGCCAGTAGTAGGGACAGGGCGGGTACCGGGGAGCTGTTTTTT. This chain links TRBV19 with TRBJ2-2; 9 nucleotides align to TRBD1. The CDR3 is made up of 15 amino acids. V dropped 4 bases and J dropped 5; count of bases not matched to a gene: 5. Germline V lookup: CDR1 LNHDA, CDR2 SQIVND (reference sequence).

This chain uses TRBV19 with TRBJ1-6; 7 bases map to TRBD1. CDR3 length: 15 amino acids. Trimming removed 8 bases from V and 0 bases from J; junction bases left unmatched: 4. CDR1 and CDR2 from the germline V gene are LNHDA and SQIVND (reference sequence). For the CDR3, the DNA is TGTGCCAGTGGGGACAGCCTCTCCTATAATTCACCCCTCCACTTT. It is translated as CASGDSLSYNSPLHF.

The chain couples TRBV24-1 to TRBJ2-5; no clear D gene. Germline V lookup: CDR1 KGHDR, CDR2 SFDVKD. The CDR3 runs to 15 residues. V lost 3 bases to trimming and J lost 3 bases, with 13 bases between them. The CDR3: CATSDAYIEKETQYF. CDR3 DNA: TGTGCCACCAGTGATGCTTACATCGAAAAAGAGACCCAGTACTTC.